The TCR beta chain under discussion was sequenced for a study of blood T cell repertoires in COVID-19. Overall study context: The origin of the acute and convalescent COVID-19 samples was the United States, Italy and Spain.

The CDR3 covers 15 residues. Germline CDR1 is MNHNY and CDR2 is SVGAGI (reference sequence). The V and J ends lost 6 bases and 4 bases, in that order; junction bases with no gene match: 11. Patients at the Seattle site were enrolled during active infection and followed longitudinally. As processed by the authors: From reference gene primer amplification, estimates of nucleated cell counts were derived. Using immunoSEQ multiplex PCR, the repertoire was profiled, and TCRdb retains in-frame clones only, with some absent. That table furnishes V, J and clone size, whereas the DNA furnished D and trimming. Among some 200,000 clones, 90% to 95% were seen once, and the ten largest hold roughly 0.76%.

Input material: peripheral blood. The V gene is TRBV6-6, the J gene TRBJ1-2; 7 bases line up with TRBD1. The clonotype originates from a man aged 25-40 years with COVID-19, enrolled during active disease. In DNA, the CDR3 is TGTGCCAGCAGGCCCGGGACAGCCCAAGCCTATGGCTACACCTTC. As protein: CASRPGTAQAYGYTF.